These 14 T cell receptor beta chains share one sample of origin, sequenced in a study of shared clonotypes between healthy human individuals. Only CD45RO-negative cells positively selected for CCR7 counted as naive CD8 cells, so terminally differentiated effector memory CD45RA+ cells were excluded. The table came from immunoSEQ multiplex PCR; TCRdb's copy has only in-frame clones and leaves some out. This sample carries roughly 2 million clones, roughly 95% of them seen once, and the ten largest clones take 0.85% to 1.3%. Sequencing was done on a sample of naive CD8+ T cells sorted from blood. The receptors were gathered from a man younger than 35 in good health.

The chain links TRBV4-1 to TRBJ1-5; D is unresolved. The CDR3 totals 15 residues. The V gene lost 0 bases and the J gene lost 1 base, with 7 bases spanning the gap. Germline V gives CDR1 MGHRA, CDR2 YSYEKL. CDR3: CASSQEERSNQPQHF. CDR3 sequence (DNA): TGCGCCAGCAGCCAAGAAGAGAGGAGCAATCAGCCCCAGCATTTT.

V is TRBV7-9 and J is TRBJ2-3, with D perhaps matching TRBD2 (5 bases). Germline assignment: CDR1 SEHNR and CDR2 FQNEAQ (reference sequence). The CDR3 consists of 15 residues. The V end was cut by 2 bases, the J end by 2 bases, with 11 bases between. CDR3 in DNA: TGTGCCAGCAGCTTACCCCCGCGGGTCACAGATACGCAGTATTTT. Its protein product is CASSLPPRVTDTQYF.

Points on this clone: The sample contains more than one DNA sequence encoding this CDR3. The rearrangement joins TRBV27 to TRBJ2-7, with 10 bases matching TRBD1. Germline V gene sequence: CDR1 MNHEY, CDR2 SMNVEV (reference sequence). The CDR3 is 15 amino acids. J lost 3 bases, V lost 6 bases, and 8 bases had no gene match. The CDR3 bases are TGTGCCAGCAGCTATACCGGGACAGGGGACTACGAGCAGTACTTC. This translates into CASSYTGTGDYEQYF.

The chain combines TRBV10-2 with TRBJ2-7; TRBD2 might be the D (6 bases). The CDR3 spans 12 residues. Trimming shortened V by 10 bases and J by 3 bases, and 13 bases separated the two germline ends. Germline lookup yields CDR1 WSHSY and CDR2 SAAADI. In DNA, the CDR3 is TGCGCCACCGCGGGATGGGACTACGAGCAGTACTTC. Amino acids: CATAGWDYEQYF.

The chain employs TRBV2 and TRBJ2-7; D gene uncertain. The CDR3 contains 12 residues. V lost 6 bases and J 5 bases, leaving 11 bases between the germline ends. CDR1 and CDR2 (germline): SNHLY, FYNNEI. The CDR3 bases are TGTGCCAGCAGCATAGTCCCCCACGAGCAGTACTTC. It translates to CASSIVPHEQYF. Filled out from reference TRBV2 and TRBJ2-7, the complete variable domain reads EPEVTQTPSHQVTQMGQEVILRCVPISNHLYFYWYRQILGQKVEFLVSFYNNEISEKSEIFDDQFSVERPDGSNFTLKIRSTKLEDSAMYFCASSIVPHEQYFGPGTRLTVT.

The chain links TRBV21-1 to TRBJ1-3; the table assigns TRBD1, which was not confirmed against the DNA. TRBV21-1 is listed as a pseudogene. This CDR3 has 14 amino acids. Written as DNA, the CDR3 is TGTGCCAGCAGCAAAGATAAGGGGTCGAACACCATATATTTT. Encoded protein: CASSKDKGSNTIYF.

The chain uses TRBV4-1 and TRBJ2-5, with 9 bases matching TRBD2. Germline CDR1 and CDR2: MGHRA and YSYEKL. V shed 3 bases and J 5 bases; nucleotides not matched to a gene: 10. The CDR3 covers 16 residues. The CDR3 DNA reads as TGCGCCAGCAGCCAGTCCGGGGTAGCGGGGGTGGAGACCCAGTACTTC. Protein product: CASSQSGVAGVETQYF.

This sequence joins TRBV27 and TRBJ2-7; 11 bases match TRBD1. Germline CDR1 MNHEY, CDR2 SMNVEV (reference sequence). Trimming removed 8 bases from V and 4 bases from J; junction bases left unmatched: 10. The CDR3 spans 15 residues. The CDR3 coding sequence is TGTGCCAGCCGTGTAACCGGGACAGGGGGATACGAGCAGTACTTC. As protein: CASRVTGTGGYEQYF.

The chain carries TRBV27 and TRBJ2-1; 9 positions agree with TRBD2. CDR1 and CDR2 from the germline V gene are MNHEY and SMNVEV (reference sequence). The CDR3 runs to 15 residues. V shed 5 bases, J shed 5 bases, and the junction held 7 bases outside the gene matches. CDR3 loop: CASSLLAGSNNEQFF. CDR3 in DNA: TGTGCCAGCAGTCTTCTAGCGGGGAGTAACAATGAGCAGTTCTTC.

CDR3 sequence: CASSMDTSSYNSPLHF. CDR3 in DNA: TGTGCCAGTAGTATGGACACGAGCTCCTATAATTCACCCCTCCACTTT. V usage is TRBV19 and J usage is TRBJ1-6; D may be TRBD1 (5 bases). CDR3 length: 16 residues. Between the trimmed V and J ends, which lost 3 bases and 0 bases, there was a span of 9 bases. Germline assignment: CDR1 LNHDA and CDR2 SQIVND (reference sequence).

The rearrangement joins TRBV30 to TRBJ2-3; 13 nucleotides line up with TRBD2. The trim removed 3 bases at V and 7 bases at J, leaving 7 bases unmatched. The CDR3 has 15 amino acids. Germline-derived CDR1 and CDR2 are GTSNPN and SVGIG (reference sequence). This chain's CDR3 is CAWSTGTSGTYTQYF. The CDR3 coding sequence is TGTGCCTGGAGCACCGGGACTAGCGGGACTTATACGCAGTATTTT.

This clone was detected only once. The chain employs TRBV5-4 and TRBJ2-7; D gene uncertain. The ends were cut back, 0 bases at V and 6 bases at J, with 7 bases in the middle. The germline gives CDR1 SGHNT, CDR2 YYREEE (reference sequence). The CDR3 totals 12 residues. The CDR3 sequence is CASSLGTFEQYF. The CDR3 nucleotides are TGTGCCAGCAGCTTGGGCACCTTCGAGCAGTACTTC.

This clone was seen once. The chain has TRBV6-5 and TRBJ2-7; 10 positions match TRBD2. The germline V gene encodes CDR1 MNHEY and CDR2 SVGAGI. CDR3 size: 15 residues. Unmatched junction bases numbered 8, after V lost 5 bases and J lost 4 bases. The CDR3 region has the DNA TGTGCCAGCAGTCCCCTCCCTAGCGGGAGTTACGAGCAGTACTTC. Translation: CASSPLPSGSYEQYF.

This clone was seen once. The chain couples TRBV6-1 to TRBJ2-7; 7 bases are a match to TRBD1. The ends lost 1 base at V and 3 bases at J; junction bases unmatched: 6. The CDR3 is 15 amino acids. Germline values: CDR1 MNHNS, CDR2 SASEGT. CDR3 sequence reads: CASSEVRTGRYEQYF. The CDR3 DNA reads TGTGCCAGCAGTGAAGTCCGGACAGGTCGCTACGAGCAGTACTTC.